These 3 T cell receptor beta chains were all obtained from the same sample, sequenced in a study of Graves' ophthalmopathy and Graves' hyperthyroidism. The sequenced template was RNA, covering the TCR beta CDR3 region. RT-PCR was first run with HTBI primers, then multiplex PCR in a second round. TCRdb used MiXCR to reprocess the multiplex PCR reads, holding one entry per CDR3 protein. The sample comprises 740,000 or so distinct CDR3 sequences, about 44% of which are singletons, and 40% to 55% rests with the top ten. The sequenced material came from peripheral blood. All receptors derive from an adult man with Graves' ophthalmopathy.

This clonotype was recorded a few times. The rearrangement joins TRBV10-2 to TRBJ2-7, with TRBD1 as a possible D gene (5 bases). V lost 8 bases, J lost 3 bases, and 8 bases lay in between. The CDR3 covers 11 residues. The germline CDR1 and CDR2 sequences are WSHSY and SAAADI. In DNA, the CDR3 is TGCGCCAGCTTTCAGGGCTACGAGCAGTACTTC. Protein sequence: CASFQGYEQYF.

The chain recombines TRBV7-9 with TRBJ1-2; the match to TRBD1 covers 8 bases. Trimming removed 6 bases from V and 7 bases from J; junction bases left unmatched: 19. The CDR3 length is 17 residues. Per the germline V gene, CDR1 is SEHNR and CDR2 is FQNEAQ (reference sequence). Here the CDR3 reads CASRVEIRTGIDSGYTF. Written as DNA, the CDR3 is TGTGCCAGCAGGGTCGAAATTCGGACAGGGATTGATTCTGGCTACACCTTC.

This clonotype was recorded many times. As DNA, the CDR3 is TGTGCCAGCAGCTTGAGCGTAGGACCGGGAGGCTACACCTTC. Protein: CASSLSVGPGGYTF. This rearrangement joins TRBV7-2 to TRBJ1-2, with unresolved D. Germline V lookup: CDR1 SGHTA, CDR2 FQGNSA. CDR3 length equals 14 residues. Between the trimmed V and J ends, which lost 3 bases and 8 bases, there was a span of 16 bases.